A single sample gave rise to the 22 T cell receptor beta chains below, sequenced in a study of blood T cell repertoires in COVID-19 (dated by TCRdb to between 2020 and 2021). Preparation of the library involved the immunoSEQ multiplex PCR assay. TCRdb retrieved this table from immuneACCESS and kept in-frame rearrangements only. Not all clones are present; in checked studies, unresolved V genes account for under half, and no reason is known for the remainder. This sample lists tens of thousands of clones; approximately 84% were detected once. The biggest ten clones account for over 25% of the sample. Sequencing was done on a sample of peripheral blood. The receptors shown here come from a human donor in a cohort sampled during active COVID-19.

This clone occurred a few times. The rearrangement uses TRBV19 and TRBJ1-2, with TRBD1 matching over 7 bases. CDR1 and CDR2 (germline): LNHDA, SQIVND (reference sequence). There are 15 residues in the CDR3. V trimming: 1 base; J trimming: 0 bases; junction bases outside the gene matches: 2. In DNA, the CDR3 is TGTGCCAGTAGTATAGGGACAGGTTCTAACTATGGCTACACCTTC. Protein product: CASSIGTGSNYGYTF.

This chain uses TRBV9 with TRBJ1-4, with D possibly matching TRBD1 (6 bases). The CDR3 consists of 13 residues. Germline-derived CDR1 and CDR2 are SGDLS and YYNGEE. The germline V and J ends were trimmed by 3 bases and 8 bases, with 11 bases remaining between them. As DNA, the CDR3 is TGTGCCAGCAGCGGGAGGACAGACGAAAAACTGTTTTTT. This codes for CASSGRTDEKLFF. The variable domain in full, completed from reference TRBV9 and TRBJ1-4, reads DSGVTQTPKHLITATGQRVTLRCSPRSGDLSVYWYQQSLDQGLQFLIQYYNGEERAKGNILERFSAQQFPDLHSELNLSSLELGDSALYFCASSGRTDEKLFFGSGTQLSVL.

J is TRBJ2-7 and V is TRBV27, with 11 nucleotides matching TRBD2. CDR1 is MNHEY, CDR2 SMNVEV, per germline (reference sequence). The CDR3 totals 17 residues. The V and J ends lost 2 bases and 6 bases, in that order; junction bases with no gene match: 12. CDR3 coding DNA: TGTGCCAGCAGTTTACGGCTAGCGGGAGGTTCATCTTCCGAGCAGTACTTC. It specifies CASSLRLAGGSSSEQYF.

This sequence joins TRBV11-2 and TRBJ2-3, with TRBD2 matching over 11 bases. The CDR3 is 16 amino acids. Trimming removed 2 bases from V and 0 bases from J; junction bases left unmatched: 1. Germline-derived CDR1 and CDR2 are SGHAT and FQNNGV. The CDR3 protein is CASSLRLAGSTDTQYF. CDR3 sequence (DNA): TGTGCCAGCAGCTTAAGACTAGCGGGGAGCACAGATACGCAGTATTTT.

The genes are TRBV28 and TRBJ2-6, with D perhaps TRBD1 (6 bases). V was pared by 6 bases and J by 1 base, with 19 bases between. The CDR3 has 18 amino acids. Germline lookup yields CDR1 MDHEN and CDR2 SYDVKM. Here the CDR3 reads CASRPHLRRGSGANVLTF. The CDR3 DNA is TGTGCCAGCAGACCTCACCTAAGAAGGGGGTCTGGGGCCAACGTCCTGACTTTC.

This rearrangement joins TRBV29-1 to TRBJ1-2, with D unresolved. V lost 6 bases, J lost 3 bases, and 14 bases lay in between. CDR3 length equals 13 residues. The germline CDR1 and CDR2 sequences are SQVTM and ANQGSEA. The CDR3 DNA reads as TGCAGCGTCCTGGATGGAGGACACTATGGCTACACCTTC. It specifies CSVLDGGHYGYTF.

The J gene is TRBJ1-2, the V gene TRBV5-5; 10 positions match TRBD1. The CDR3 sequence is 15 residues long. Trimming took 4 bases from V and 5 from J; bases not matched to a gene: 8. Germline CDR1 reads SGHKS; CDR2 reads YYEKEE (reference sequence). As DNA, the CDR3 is TGTGCCAGCAGCCCCGGGACAGGGGTGAGTTATGGCTACACCTTC. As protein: CASSPGTGVSYGYTF.

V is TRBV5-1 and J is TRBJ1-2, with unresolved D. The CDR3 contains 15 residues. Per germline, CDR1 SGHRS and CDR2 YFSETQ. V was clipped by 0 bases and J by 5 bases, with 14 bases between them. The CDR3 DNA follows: TGCGCCAGCAGCTTGGCCTTGGCCTCGCAATATGGCTACACCTTC. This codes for CASSLALASQYGYTF.

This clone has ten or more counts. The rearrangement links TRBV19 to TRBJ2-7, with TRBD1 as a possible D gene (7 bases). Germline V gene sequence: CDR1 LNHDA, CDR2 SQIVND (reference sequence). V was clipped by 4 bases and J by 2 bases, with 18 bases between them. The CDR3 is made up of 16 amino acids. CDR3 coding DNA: TGTGCCAGTAGTAATCCAGGGGGAGGCTCAACCTACGAGCAGTACTTC. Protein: CASSNPGGGSTYEQYF.

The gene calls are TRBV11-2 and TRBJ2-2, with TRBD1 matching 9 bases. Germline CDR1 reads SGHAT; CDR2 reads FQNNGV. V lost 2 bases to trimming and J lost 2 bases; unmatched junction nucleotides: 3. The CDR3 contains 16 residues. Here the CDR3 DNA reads TGTGCCAGCAGCTTACGGGACAGGGTTAACACCGGGGAGCTGTTTTTT. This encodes CASSLRDRVNTGELFF.

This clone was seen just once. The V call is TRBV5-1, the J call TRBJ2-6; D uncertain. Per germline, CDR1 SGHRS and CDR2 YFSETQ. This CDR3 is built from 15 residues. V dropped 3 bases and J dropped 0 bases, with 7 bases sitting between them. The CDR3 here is CASSWAVSGANVLTF. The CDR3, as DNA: TGCGCCAGCAGCTGGGCCGTCTCTGGGGCCAACGTCCTGACTTTC.

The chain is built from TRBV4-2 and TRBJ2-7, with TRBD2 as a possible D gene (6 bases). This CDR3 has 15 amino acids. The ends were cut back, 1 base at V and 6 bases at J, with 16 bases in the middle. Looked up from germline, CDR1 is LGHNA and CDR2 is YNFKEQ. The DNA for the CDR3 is TGTGCCAGCAGCCAAGGGGGAGGTGCTAAAGGCGAGCAGTACTTC. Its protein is CASSQGGGAKGEQYF.

The CDR3 here is CASSTTGGDGYTF. The CDR3 DNA reads as TGTGCCAGCAGCACCACAGGGGGCGATGGCTACACCTTC. The chain employs TRBV7-9 and TRBJ1-2; 9 bases match TRBD1. Germline V lookup: CDR1 SEHNR, CDR2 FQNEAQ (reference sequence). The CDR3 is 13 residues long. Losses at the gene ends were 5 bases for V and 6 bases for J; bases not matched to a gene: 4. Together with reference TRBV7-9 and TRBJ1-2, the CDR3 gives the full variable domain: DTGVSQNPRHKITKRGQNVTFRCDPISEHNRLYWYRQTLGQGPEFLTYFQNEAQLEKSRLLSDRFSAERPKGSFSTLEIQRTEQGDSAMYLCASSTTGGDGYTFGSGTRLTVV.

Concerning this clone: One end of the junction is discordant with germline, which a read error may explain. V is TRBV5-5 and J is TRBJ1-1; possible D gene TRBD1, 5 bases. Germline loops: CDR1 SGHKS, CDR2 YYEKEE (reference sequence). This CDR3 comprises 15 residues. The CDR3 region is CASSYRGKPNTEAFF. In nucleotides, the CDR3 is TGTGCCAGTAGCTACCGGGGGAAACCGAACACTGAAGCTTTCTTT.

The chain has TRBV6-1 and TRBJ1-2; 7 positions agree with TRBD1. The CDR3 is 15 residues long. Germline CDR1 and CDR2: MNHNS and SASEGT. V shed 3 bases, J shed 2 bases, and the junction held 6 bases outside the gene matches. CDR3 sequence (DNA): TGTGCCAGCAGTGATGAGACAGGGTCGAACTATGGCTACACCTTC. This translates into CASSDETGSNYGYTF.

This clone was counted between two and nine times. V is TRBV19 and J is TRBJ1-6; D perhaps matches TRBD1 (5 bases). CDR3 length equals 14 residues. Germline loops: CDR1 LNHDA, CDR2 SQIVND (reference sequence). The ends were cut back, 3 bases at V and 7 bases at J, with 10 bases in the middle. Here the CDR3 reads CASSIARANSPLHF. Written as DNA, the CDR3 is TGTGCCAGTAGTATCGCCAGGGCGAATTCACCCCTCCACTTT.

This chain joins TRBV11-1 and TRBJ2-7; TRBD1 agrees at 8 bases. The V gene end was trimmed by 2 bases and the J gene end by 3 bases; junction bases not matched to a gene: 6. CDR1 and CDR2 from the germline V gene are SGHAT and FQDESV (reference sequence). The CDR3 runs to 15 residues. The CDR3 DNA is TGTGCCAGCAGCTTATCGACAGGGGATTTCTACGAGCAGTACTTC. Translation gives CASSLSTGDFYEQYF.

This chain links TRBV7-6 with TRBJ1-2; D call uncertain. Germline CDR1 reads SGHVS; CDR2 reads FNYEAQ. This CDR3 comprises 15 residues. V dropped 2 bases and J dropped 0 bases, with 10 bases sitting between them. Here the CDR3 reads CASSLTGRANYGYTF. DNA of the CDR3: TGTGCCAGCAGCTTAACGGGGAGGGCTAACTATGGCTACACCTTC.

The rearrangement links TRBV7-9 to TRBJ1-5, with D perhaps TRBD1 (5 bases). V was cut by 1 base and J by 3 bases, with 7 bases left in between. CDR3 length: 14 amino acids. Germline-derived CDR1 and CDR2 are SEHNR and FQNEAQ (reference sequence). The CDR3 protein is CASSLGQFNQPQHF. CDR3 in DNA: TGTGCCAGCAGCTTAGGACAGTTCAATCAGCCCCAGCATTTT.

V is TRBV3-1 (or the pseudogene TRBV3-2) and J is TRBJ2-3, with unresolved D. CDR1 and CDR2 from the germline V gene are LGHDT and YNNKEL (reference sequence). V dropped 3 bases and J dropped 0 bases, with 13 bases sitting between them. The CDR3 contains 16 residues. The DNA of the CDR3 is TGTGCCAGCAGCCATTATTCTAGAGGAAGCACAGATACGCAGTATTTT. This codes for CASSHYSRGSTDTQYF.

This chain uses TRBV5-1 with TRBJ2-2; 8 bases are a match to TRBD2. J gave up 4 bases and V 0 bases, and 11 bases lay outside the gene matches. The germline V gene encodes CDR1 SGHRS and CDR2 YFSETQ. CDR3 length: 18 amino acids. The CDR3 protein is CASSLEASGAGGTGELFF. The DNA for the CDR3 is TGCGCCAGCAGCTTGGAGGCTAGCGGTGCGGGAGGCACCGGGGAGCTGTTTTTT.

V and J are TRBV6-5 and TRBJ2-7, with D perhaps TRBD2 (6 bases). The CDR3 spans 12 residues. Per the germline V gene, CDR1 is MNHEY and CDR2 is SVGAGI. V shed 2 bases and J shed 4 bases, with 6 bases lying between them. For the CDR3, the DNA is TGTGCCAGCAGTTACGCGGGGTACGAGCAGTACTTC. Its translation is CASSYAGYEQYF.